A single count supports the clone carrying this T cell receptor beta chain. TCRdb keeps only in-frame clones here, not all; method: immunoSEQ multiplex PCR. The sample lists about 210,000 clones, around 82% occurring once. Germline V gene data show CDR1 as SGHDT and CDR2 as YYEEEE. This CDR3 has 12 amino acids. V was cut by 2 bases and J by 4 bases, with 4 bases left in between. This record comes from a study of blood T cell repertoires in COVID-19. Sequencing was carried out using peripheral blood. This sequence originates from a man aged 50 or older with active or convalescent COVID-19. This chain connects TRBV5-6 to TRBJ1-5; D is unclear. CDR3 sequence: CASSFANQPQHF. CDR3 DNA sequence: TGTGCCAGCAGCTTCGCGAATCAGCCCCAGCATTTT.